One and the same sample provided the 29 T cell receptor beta chains below, sequenced in a study of spatial heterogeneity in lung cancer. TCRdb re-analysed the 5' RACE reads in MiXCR, keeping a single row per CDR3 protein. The data show over 10,000 distinct CDR3 sequences, about 3.8% seen once. Noted time point: sample taken at primary tumor resection. Sequencing was performed on whole RNA extracted from tumor and nontumor lung tissue, or from frozen PBMC, and the material was left unsorted. The sequenced sample was PBMCs, obtained at surgery. All receptors come from a male donor with early-stage non-small cell lung cancer.

A few counts support this clonotype. This beta chain is a stray sequence in a library constructed for alpha chains; its clone size is not meaningful. V gene TRBV20-1 combines with J gene TRBJ2-1, with D perhaps matching TRBD1 or TRBD2 (5 bases each). This CDR3 spans 15 amino acids. Trimming cost V 6 bases and J 6 bases, with 21 bases left between them. Per the germline V gene, CDR1 is DFQATT and CDR2 is SNEGSKA (reference sequence). CDR3 in DNA: TGCAGTGCCCAACCCGTCAGGGAGTCATTCAATGAGCAGTTCTTC. This codes for CSAQPVRESFNEQFF.

In this sample, this clonotype turned up many times. This beta chain is an unintended read in a library built for alpha chains; its size means little. The chain employs TRBV20-1 and TRBJ2-2; TRBD1 aligns across 10 bases. Per the germline V gene, CDR1 is DFQATT and CDR2 is SNEGSKA (reference sequence). Trimming took 3 bases from V and 5 from J; bases not matched to a gene: 6. The CDR3 spans 15 residues. This CDR3 is CSASPGQGFTGELFF. The CDR3 region has the DNA TGCAGTGCTAGCCCGGGACAGGGGTTTACCGGGGAGCTGTTTTTT.

In this sample, this clonotype turned up many times. A library made for alpha chains picked up this beta chain off target, so its size means little. This sequence joins TRBV5-1 and TRBJ1-6, with 8 positions matching TRBD1. The V gene's germline CDR1 is SGHRS and CDR2 YFSETQ. Trimming cost V 4 bases and J 8 bases; bases outside gene matches: 5. The CDR3 loop spans 14 amino acids. The CDR3 DNA reads TGCGCCAGCAGCCCCGGACAGGGTGATTCACCCCTCCACTTT. This gives the protein CASSPGQGDSPLHF.

The table lists this clonotype with many counts. This beta chain is an unintended read in a library built for alpha chains; its size means little. This chain joins TRBV7-2 and TRBJ2-1; D gene ambiguous. Germline-derived CDR1 and CDR2 are SGHTA and FQGNSA. The CDR3 has 12 residues. Trimming took 1 base from V and 10 from J, leaving 8 bases between them. The CDR3 region has the DNA TGTGCCAGCAGCTTAGTCGCACGCGAGCAGTTCTTC. Protein sequence: CASSLVAREQFF.

Concerning this clonotype: Found in a library prepared for alpha chains, this beta chain is an off-target read, and its abundance has little meaning. The J gene is TRBJ2-7, the V gene TRBV20-1, with 9 bases identical to TRBD1. The CDR3 loop spans 12 amino acids. J lost 4 bases, V lost 6 bases, and 4 bases had no gene match. The germline CDR1 and CDR2 sequences are DFQATT and SNEGSKA (reference sequence). CDR3 nucleotide sequence: TGCAGTGCGACAGGGGGGAAGTACGAGCAGTACTTC. This gives the protein CSATGGKYEQYF.

There are many counts of this clonotype. This beta chain turned up in a library designed for alpha chains; as an off-target read, its abundance says little. This rearrangement joins TRBV29-1 to TRBJ1-5, with D possibly matching TRBD1 (5 bases). The V and J ends lost 6 bases and 3 bases respectively, with 12 bases between them. CDR1 and CDR2 (germline): SQVTM, ANQGSEA. The CDR3 has 13 residues. The DNA for the CDR3 is TGCAGCGTCCGACAGACTCTCAATCAGCCCCAGCATTTT. The encoded protein is CSVRQTLNQPQHF.

In its sample, this clonotype was seen many times. Since the library was made to target alpha chains, this beta chain is a stray read and its abundance is not meaningful. This sequence joins TRBV6-1 and TRBJ2-1; the D is unclear. V lost 6 bases to trimming and J lost 6 bases, with 9 bases between them. Germline lookup yields CDR1 MNHNS and CDR2 SASEGT. The CDR3 extends over 12 amino acids. CDR3 protein: CASRLPGNEQFF. In nucleotides, the CDR3 is TGTGCCAGCAGGCTCCCGGGCAATGAGCAGTTCTTC.

This clonotype was counted ten times or more. The library was prepared for alpha chains; this beta chain is a stray read, so its frequency means little. This sequence joins TRBV7-9 and TRBJ2-7, with 8 bases that match TRBD1. The CDR3 sequence is 14 residues long. Germline CDR1 SEHNR, CDR2 FQNEAQ (reference sequence). The V gene end was trimmed by 5 bases and the J gene end by 7 bases; junction bases not matched to a gene: 10. The CDR3 sequence is CASSAGGVVNEQYF. The CDR3 bases are TGTGCCAGCAGCGCAGGGGGCGTCGTAAATGAGCAGTACTTC.

This clonotype was observed at least ten times. Because this beta chain is a stray read in a library intended to capture alpha chains, its abundance should not be given much weight. The rearrangement joins TRBV6-2 or TRBV6-3 to TRBJ2-7; D may be TRBD1 (6 bases). The V and J ends lost 7 bases and 2 bases respectively, with 15 bases between them. Germline V gives CDR1 MNHEY, CDR2 SVGEGT. The CDR3 is 14 amino acids. DNA of the CDR3: TGTGCCAGCACCCCAGGGGACATCGCCTACGAGCAGTACTTC. Protein: CASTPGDIAYEQYF.

At least ten counts were recorded for this clonotype. Since it is a stray read in a library aimed at alpha chains, this beta chain has a size that is not meaningful. The chain carries TRBV18 and TRBJ1-2, with D possibly matching TRBD1 (5 bases). V lost 3 bases, J lost 8 bases, and 13 bases lay in between. Germline values: CDR1 KGHSH, CDR2 LQKENI. This CDR3 contains 13 residues. The CDR3 sequence is CASSPRDGLGYTF. The CDR3 coding sequence is TGTGCCAGCTCACCCAGGGACGGCCTAGGCTACACCTTC.

There are many counts of this clonotype. Because the library targeted alpha chains, this beta chain is an off-target read whose size means little. The chain couples TRBV7-8 to TRBJ2-7, with 7 nucleotides matching TRBD1. Unmatched junction bases numbered 2, after V lost 1 base and J lost 5 bases. In germline, CDR1 is SGHVS, CDR2 FQNEAQ. CDR3 length: 13 amino acids. The CDR3 here is CASSLDRGDEQYF. The CDR3 DNA sequence: TGTGCCAGCAGCTTAGACAGGGGCGACGAGCAGTACTTC.

This clonotype has ten or more counts. With the library built for alpha chains, this beta chain is off target and its frequency is not meaningful. The chain links TRBV27 to TRBJ2-5, with D unresolved. The germline V gene has CDR1 MNHEY and CDR2 SMNVEV (reference sequence). V lost 3 bases and J 2 bases, leaving 7 bases between the germline ends. The CDR3 has 13 amino acids. The CDR3 DNA is TGTGCCAGCAGTTTTCGGCGGCAAGAGACCCAGTACTTC. Protein: CASSFRRQETQYF.

Concerning this clonotype: This beta chain was picked up by a library intended for alpha chains and is off target, so its count carries little meaning. This chain's CDR3 is CASSLPSGITGELFF. DNA of the CDR3: TGTGCCAGCAGCTTACCTAGCGGGATAACCGGGGAGCTGTTTTTT. The genes are TRBV7-8 and TRBJ2-2; 9 positions agree with TRBD2. Trimming cost V 2 bases and J 5 bases; bases outside gene matches: 3. Germline V gene data show CDR1 as SGHVS and CDR2 as FQNEAQ. CDR3 length: 15 amino acids.

Note on this clonotype: The library was designed around alpha chains, so this beta chain is a stray read whose abundance carries little weight. The chain carries TRBV7-9 and TRBJ1-2; the D is unclear. CDR3 length: 14 amino acids. The V gene lost 2 bases and the J gene lost 7 bases, with 14 bases spanning the gap. The germline CDR1 and CDR2 sequences are SEHNR and FQNEAQ (reference sequence). The CDR3 loop is CASSLLVGRPGYTF. The DNA of the CDR3 is TGTGCCAGCAGCTTATTGGTAGGGAGGCCTGGCTACACCTTC.

This clonotype has more than one count but fewer than ten. Because this beta chain is a stray read in a library intended to capture alpha chains, its abundance should not be given much weight. The CDR3 loop is CASSALSVNEQFF. CDR3 nucleotides: TGTGCCAGCAGTGCTCTTAGCGTCAATGAGCAGTTCTTC. V gene TRBV2 combines with J gene TRBJ2-1; possibly TRBD2 for D (5 bases). CDR3 length: 13 amino acids. The germline CDR1 and CDR2 sequences are SNHLY and FYNNEI. Trimming removed 4 bases from V and 6 bases from J, with 10 bases in between.

This clonotype has ten or more counts. The library was built for alpha chains, so this beta chain is an off-target read and its size means little. The J gene is TRBJ1-6, the V gene TRBV2; D is unresolved. The germline gives CDR1 SNHLY, CDR2 FYNNEI. V was clipped by 6 bases and J by 7 bases, with 10 bases between them. The CDR3 totals 13 residues. CDR3 amino acids: CASRFTENSPLHF. In DNA form, the CDR3 reads TGTGCCAGCAGGTTCACAGAGAATTCACCCCTCCACTTT.

There are a few counts of this clonotype. Since the library was made to target alpha chains, this beta chain is a stray read and its abundance is not meaningful. The chain combines TRBV20-1 with TRBJ2-7, with D possibly matching TRBD1 (6 bases). The CDR3 runs 17 residues. The V gene's germline CDR1 is DFQATT and CDR2 SNEGSKA (reference sequence). Trimming removed 5 bases at V and 3 bases at J, with 26 bases between. The CDR3 sequence is CSAPSSGAERGSYEQYF. CDR3 bases: TGCAGTGCTCCCTCGTCCGGCGCGGAGAGGGGGAGCTACGAGCAGTACTTC.

This clonotype has at least ten counts. This beta chain is an off-target read within a library intended for alpha chains, so its frequency means little. The chain carries TRBV12-3 or TRBV12-4 and TRBJ2-3; unclear D gene. The ends were cut back, 2 bases at V and 1 base at J, with 10 bases in the middle. CDR3 length: 15 amino acids. The chain's CDR3 is CASSLRQAGTDTQYF. CDR3 nucleotide sequence: TGTGCCAGCAGTTTAAGGCAGGCAGGCACAGATACGCAGTATTTT.

This clonotype has just a few counts. Being off target in a library aimed at alpha chains, this beta chain has a size of little meaning. The chain has TRBV11-2 and TRBJ2-1; possibly TRBD2 for D (5 bases). Looked up from germline, CDR1 is SGHAT and CDR2 is FQNNGV. The CDR3 loop spans 16 amino acids. V dropped 2 bases and J dropped 0 bases, with 11 bases sitting between them. This chain's CDR3 is CASSLTDFRSYNEQFF. As DNA, the CDR3 is TGTGCCAGCAGCTTAACGGACTTCCGCTCCTACAATGAGCAGTTCTTC.

Comment on this clonotype: This beta chain is a stray read from a library made for alpha chains; its abundance is not meaningful. The chain links TRBV6-6 to TRBJ1-6; D not certain. The CDR3 is made up of 13 amino acids. The V gene's germline CDR1 is MNHNY and CDR2 SVGAGI (reference sequence). V was trimmed by 4 bases and J by 10 bases, leaving 11 bases between them. CDR3 in DNA: TGTGCCAGCAGTTTGGATGGAGAATCACCCCTCCACTTT. As protein: CASSLDGESPLHF.

This clonotype was seen a handful of times. This beta chain was picked up by a library intended for alpha chains and is off target, so its count carries little meaning. The J gene is TRBJ2-3, the V gene TRBV15, with D possibly TRBD1 on 6 matching bases. The CDR3 is 11 amino acids. Germline V CDR1 and CDR2: LNHNV, YYDKDF (reference sequence). The ends were cut back, 11 bases at V and 5 bases at J, with 11 bases in the middle. CDR3 amino acids: CAPQGKDTQYF. The CDR3 nucleotides are TGTGCCCCGCAGGGGAAAGATACGCAGTATTTT.

As concerns this clonotype: Within a library made for alpha chains, this beta chain is off target, and its count is uninformative. This chain uses TRBV9 with TRBJ2-7, with D perhaps being TRBD1 or TRBD2 (5 bases each). Trimming removed 7 bases from V and 7 bases from J, with 21 bases in between. The CDR3 is made up of 14 amino acids. The germline V gene encodes CDR1 SGDLS and CDR2 YYNGEE. The CDR3 spells CASGSGTLSREQYF. The CDR3 nucleotides read TGTGCCAGCGGATCGGGGACCCTCTCTAGAGAGCAGTACTTC.

This clonotype ranks as medium-sized (0.01 to 0.1%). This beta chain is a stray sequence in a library constructed for alpha chains; its clone size is not meaningful. The chain carries TRBV11-2 and TRBJ2-3; D gene unclear. In germline, CDR1 is SGHAT, CDR2 FQNNGV. Trimming removed 1 base from V and 6 bases from J, with 11 bases in between. This CDR3 comprises 14 residues. CDR3 nucleotides: TGTGCCAGCAGCTTAGGGGATCACGGGGATACGCAGTATTTT. As protein: CASSLGDHGDTQYF.

This clonotype occurred many times. This beta chain is a stray read from a library made for alpha chains; its abundance is not meaningful. The chain has TRBV28 and TRBJ1-1; 10 nucleotides agree with TRBD1. The junction had 3 bases not matched to a gene; V was cut back by 5 bases and J by 3 bases. Germline V lookup: CDR1 MDHEN, CDR2 SYDVKM. This CDR3 comprises 14 residues. The CDR3 reads CASSTGQGDTEAFF. In DNA, the CDR3 is TGTGCCAGCAGTACCGGACAGGGGGACACTGAAGCTTTCTTT. Looking up the rest from reference TRBV28 and TRBJ1-1 gives the full variable domain: DVKVTQSSRYLVKRTGEKVFLECVQDMDHENMFWYRQDPGLGLRLIYFSYDVKMKEKGDIPEGYSVSREKKERFSLILESASTNQTSMYLCASSTGQGDTEAFFGQGTRLTVV.

This clonotype has ten or more counts. The library was designed around alpha chains, so this beta chain is a stray read whose abundance carries little weight. V and J are TRBV28 and TRBJ2-2, with D perhaps matching TRBD1 (5 bases). Germline CDR1 and CDR2: MDHEN and SYDVKM. V lost 6 bases to trimming and J lost 1 base, with 12 bases between them. The CDR3 has 15 residues. CDR3 loop: CASRPVDMNTGELFF. DNA of the CDR3: TGTGCCAGCAGGCCGGTGGACATGAACACCGGGGAGCTGTTTTTT. The whole variable domain, remainder taken from reference TRBV28 and TRBJ2-2, is DVKVTQSSRYLVKRTGEKVFLECVQDMDHENMFWYRQDPGLGLRLIYFSYDVKMKEKGDIPEGYSVSREKKERFSLILESASTNQTSMYLCASRPVDMNTGELFFGEGSRLTVL.

This clonotype was seen many times. With the library built for alpha chains, this beta chain is off target and its frequency is not meaningful. This chain connects TRBV28 to TRBJ2-3; 10 nucleotides agree with TRBD2. Germline V gene lookup returns CDR1 MDHEN and CDR2 SYDVKM. The CDR3 has 15 amino acids. V gave up 6 bases and J gave up 2 bases; unmatched junction bases: 5. The CDR3: CASRRTSGYTDTQYF. CDR3 coding DNA: TGTGCCAGCAGACGGACTAGCGGATACACAGATACGCAGTATTTT.

This clonotype was seen many times. This beta chain was picked up by a library intended for alpha chains and is off target, so its count carries little meaning. The V call is TRBV5-1, the J call TRBJ1-1; 9 nucleotides agree with TRBD1. Trimming at V came to 4 bases and at J to 9 bases, leaving 10 bases not matched to a gene. From germline, CDR1 is SGHRS and CDR2 YFSETQ. This CDR3 has 14 residues. The CDR3 sequence is CASSIQTGTGQAFF. The CDR3 DNA reads as TGCGCCAGCAGCATACAGACCGGGACAGGGCAAGCTTTCTTT. Full variable domain (outside the CDR3, taken from reference TRBV5-1 and TRBJ1-1): KAGVTQTPRYLIKTRGQQVTLSCSPISGHRSVSWYQQTPGQGLQFLFEYFSETQRNKGNFPGRFSGRQFSNSRSEMNVSTLELGDSALYLCASSIQTGTGQAFFGQGTRLTVV.

This clonotype occurred a few times. Little can be read into the size of this beta chain, an off-target read in a library designed for alpha chains. The chain combines TRBV9 with TRBJ1-6; TRBD1 is a possible D gene (5 bases). CDR3 length: 15 amino acids. Trimming removed 0 bases at V and 4 bases at J, with 8 bases between. Germline lookup yields CDR1 SGDLS and CDR2 YYNGEE. The CDR3 loop is CASSVAGGYNSPLHF. The CDR3 DNA reads TGTGCCAGCAGCGTAGCTGGGGGATATAATTCACCCCTCCACTTT. Filled out from reference TRBV9 and TRBJ1-6, the complete variable domain reads DSGVTQTPKHLITATGQRVTLRCSPRSGDLSVYWYQQSLDQGLQFLIQYYNGEERAKGNILERFSAQQFPDLHSELNLSSLELGDSALYFCASSVAGGYNSPLHFGNGTRLTVT.

The sample holds many counts of this clonotype. This beta chain is off target for a library built for alpha chains, so its abundance means little. The chain couples TRBV11-3 to TRBJ2-7; D remains unclear. This CDR3 is 10 amino acids long. The V end was cut by 5 bases, the J end by 4 bases, with 3 bases between. Germline lookup yields CDR1 SGHNT and CDR2 YENEEA. The CDR3 DNA reads as TGTGCCAGCAGCGTATACGAGCAGTACTTC. The encoded protein is CASSVYEQYF.